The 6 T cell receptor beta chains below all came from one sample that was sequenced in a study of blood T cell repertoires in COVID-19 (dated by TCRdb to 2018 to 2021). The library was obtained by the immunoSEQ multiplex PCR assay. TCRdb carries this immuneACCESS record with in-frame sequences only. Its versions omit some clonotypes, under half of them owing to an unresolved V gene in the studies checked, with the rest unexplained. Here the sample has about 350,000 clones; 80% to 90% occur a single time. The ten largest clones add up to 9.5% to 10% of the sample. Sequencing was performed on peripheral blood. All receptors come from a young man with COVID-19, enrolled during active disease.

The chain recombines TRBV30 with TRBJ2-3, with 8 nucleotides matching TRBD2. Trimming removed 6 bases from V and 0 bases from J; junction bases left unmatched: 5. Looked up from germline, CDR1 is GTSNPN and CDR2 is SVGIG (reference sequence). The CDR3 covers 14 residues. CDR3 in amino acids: CACARLASTDTQYF. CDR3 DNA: TGTGCCTGTGCTCGACTAGCGAGCACAGATACGCAGTATTTT.

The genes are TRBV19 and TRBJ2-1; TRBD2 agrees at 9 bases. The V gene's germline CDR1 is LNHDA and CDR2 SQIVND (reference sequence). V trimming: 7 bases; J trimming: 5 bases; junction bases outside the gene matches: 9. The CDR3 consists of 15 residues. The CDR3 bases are TGTGCCAGTATCTCATGGGCTAGCGGGAACAATGAGCAGTTCTTC. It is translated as CASISWASGNNEQFF. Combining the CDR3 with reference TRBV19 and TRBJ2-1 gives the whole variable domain DGGITQSPKYLFRKEGQNVTLSCEQNLNHDAMYWYRQDPGQGLRLIYYSQIVNDFQKGDIAEGYSVSREKKESFPLTVTSAQKNPTAFYLCASISWASGNNEQFFGPGTRLTVL.

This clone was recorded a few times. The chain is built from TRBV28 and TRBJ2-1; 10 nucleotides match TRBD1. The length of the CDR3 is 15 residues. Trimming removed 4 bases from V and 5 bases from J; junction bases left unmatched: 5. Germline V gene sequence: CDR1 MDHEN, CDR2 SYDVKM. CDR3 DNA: TGTGCCAGCAGTTACCCGGGACAGGGGAACAATGAGCAGTTCTTC. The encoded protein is CASSYPGQGNNEQFF.

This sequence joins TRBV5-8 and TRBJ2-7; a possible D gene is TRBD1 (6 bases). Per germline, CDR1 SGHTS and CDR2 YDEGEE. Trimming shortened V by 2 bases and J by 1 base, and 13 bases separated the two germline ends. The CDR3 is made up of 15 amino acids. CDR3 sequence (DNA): TGTGCCAGCAGCTTTAGACTCAGGGGATCCTACGAGCAGTACTTC. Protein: CASSFRLRGSYEQYF.

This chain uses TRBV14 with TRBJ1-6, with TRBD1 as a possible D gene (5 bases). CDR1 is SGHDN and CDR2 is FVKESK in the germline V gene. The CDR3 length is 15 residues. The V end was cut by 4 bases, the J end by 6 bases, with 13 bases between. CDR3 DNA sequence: TGTGCCAGCAGCCGCTTGGACAATTCTAATTCACCCCTCCACTTT. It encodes CASSRLDNSNSPLHF. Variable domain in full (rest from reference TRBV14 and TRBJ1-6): EAGVTQFPSHSVIEKGQTVTLRCDPISGHDNLYWYRRVMGKEIKFLLHFVKESKQDESGMPNNRFLAERTGGTYSTLKVQPAELEDSGVYFCASSRLDNSNSPLHFGNGTRLTVT.

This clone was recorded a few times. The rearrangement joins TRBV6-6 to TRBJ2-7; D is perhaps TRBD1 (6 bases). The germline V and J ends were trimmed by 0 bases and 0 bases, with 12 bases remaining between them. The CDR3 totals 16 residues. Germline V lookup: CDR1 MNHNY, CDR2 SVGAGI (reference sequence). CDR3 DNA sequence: TGTGCCAGCAGTTACTCCCCGGACAGCGTCTCCTACGAGCAGTACTTC. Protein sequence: CASSYSPDSVSYEQYF.